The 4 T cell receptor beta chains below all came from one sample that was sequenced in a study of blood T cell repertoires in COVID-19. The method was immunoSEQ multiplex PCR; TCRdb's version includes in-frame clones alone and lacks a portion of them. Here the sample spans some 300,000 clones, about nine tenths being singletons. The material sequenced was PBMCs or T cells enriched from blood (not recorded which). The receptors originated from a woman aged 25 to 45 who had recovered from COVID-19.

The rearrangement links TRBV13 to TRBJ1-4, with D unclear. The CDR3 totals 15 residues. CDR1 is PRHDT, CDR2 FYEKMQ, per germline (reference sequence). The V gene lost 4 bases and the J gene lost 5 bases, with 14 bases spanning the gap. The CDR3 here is CASSSERGLNEKLFF. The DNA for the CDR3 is TGTGCCAGCAGCTCCGAGCGGGGTCTAAATGAAAAACTGTTTTTT.

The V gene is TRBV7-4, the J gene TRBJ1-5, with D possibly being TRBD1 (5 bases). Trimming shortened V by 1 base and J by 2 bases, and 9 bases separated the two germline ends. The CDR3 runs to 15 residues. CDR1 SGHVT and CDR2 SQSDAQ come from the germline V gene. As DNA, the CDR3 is TGTGCCAGCAGCTTAGTAGACAGAGGCAATCAGCCCCAGCATTTT. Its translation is CASSLVDRGNQPQHF.

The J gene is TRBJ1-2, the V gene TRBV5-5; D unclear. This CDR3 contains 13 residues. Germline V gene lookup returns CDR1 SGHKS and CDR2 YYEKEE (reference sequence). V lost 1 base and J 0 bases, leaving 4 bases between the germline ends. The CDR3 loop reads CASSLYANYGYTF. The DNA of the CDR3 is TGTGCCAGCAGCTTGTATGCTAACTATGGCTACACCTTC.

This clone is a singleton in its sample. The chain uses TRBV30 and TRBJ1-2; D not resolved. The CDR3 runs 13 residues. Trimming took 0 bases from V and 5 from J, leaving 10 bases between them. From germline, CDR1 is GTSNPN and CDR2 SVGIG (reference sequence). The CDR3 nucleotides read TGTGCCTGGAGTGTTTTGGCGGGGTATGGCTACACCTTC. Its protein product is CAWSVLAGYGYTF. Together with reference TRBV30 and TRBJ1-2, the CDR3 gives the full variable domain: SQTIHQWPATLVQPVGSPLSLECTVEGTSNPNLYWYRQAAGRGLQLLFYSVGIGQISSEVPQNLSASRPQDRQFILSSKKLLLSDSGFYLCAWSVLAGYGYTFGSGTRLTVV.